A selection of T cell receptor beta chains follows, all from one sample in a study of OX40 agonist ivuxolimab in advanced cancers. Clones were sequenced by immunoSEQ multiplex PCR, and TCRdb holds only the in-frame ones, with some missing. This table has roughly 36,000 clones, about 82% appearing once. The sequences come from CD4+ or CD8+ T cells sorted from blood, collected in a trial of the OX40 agonist ivuxolimab. These receptors came from an adult with an advanced solid tumor such as melanoma, head and neck, liver or kidney cancer. The CDR3 runs from the conserved cysteine through the conserved F or W. The order of the fields is V gene, J gene, CDR3 protein.

v_call: TRBV6-6; j_call: TRBJ2-4; cdr3_aa: CASSYLTGEGNIQYF
v_call: TRBV11-2; j_call: TRBJ2-3; cdr3_aa: CASSISSGDTQYF
v_call: TRBV6-5; j_call: TRBJ2-7; cdr3_aa: CASSGEQGGDYEQYF
v_call: TRBV4-1; j_call: TRBJ2-7; cdr3_aa: CASSQDSGFEQYF
v_call: TRBV7-9; j_call: TRBJ2-7; cdr3_aa: CASREGGVDSSYEQYF
v_call: TRBV7-8; j_call: TRBJ1-1; cdr3_aa: CASSLRTGGGTEAFF
v_call: TRBV7-8; j_call: TRBJ2-1; cdr3_aa: CASSLVRVSYNEQFF
v_call: TRBV10-1; j_call: TRBJ1-2; cdr3_aa: CATWDGANYGYTF
v_call: TRBV9; j_call: TRBJ1-1; cdr3_aa: CASSVGVGTEAFF
v_call: TRBV11-1; j_call: TRBJ2-4; cdr3_aa: CASSGGTGGNIQYF
v_call: TRBV7-3; j_call: TRBJ2-7; cdr3_aa: CASSVGLAGDEQYF
v_call: TRBV5-1; j_call: TRBJ2-2; cdr3_aa: CASRRALANTGELFF
v_call: TRBV19; j_call: TRBJ1-5; cdr3_aa: CASSIVGTVYSNQPQHF
v_call: TRBV4-1; j_call: TRBJ2-1; cdr3_aa: CASSPTLGLRPSEQFF
v_call: TRBV5-6; j_call: TRBJ2-2; cdr3_aa: CASKAEIRSDNTGELFF
v_call: TRBV7-2; j_call: TRBJ2-7; cdr3_aa: CASSDHFYEQYF
v_call: TRBV6-6; j_call: TRBJ2-5; cdr3_aa: CASSGLRETQYF
v_call: TRBV7-8; j_call: TRBJ2-7; cdr3_aa: CASSGGRNYEQYF
v_call: TRBV4-1; j_call: TRBJ1-1; cdr3_aa: CASSQDRSRTVNTEAFF
v_call: TRBV14; j_call: TRBJ2-5; cdr3_aa: CASSQGGGGAQETQYF
v_call: TRBV19; j_call: TRBJ2-2; cdr3_aa: CASRRLAGTEGTGELFF
v_call: TRBV9; j_call: TRBJ2-2; cdr3_aa: CASSVALRTSGVNTGELFF
v_call: TRBV11-2; j_call: TRBJ1-5; cdr3_aa: CASSRHGTGEQPQHF
v_call: TRBV28; j_call: TRBJ1-2; cdr3_aa: CASSLPNDRDGGYTF
v_call: TRBV27; j_call: TRBJ2-7; cdr3_aa: CASSSTGLAGVYEQYF
v_call: TRBV9; j_call: -; cdr3_aa: CASSVAERESYEQYF
v_call: TRBV6-6; j_call: TRBJ2-7; cdr3_aa: CASSYSTPSYEQYF
v_call: TRBV6-1; j_call: TRBJ1-5; cdr3_aa: CASSEWLHSPRSNQPQHF
v_call: TRBV6-6; j_call: -; cdr3_aa: CASSQGTGSSYEQYF
v_call: TRBV6-5; j_call: TRBJ1-5; cdr3_aa: CASSYSGLSNQPQHF
v_call: TRBV30; j_call: TRBJ1-2; cdr3_aa: CAWSMTGDGYTF
v_call: TRBV2; j_call: TRBJ2-1; cdr3_aa: CASSGLAGALEQFF
v_call: TRBV7-9; j_call: TRBJ2-3; cdr3_aa: CASIEGGDTQYF
v_call: TRBV28; j_call: TRBJ1-1; cdr3_aa: CASHGDLRTEAFF
v_call: TRBV6-5; j_call: TRBJ1-6; cdr3_aa: CASSPAVSPLHF
v_call: TRBV10-2; j_call: TRBJ2-3; cdr3_aa: CASGGGQYTDTQYF
v_call: TRBV5-4; j_call: TRBJ2-5; cdr3_aa: CASATGEETQYF
v_call: TRBV7-8; j_call: TRBJ2-3; cdr3_aa: CASSLGRTGSDTQYF
v_call: TRBV18; j_call: TRBJ2-7; cdr3_aa: CASSPRTSGGEQYF
v_call: TRBV28; j_call: TRBJ2-7; cdr3_aa: CASSLGTYEQYF
v_call: TRBV18; j_call: TRBJ2-5; cdr3_aa: CASSPPLNRGETQYF
v_call: TRBV7-3; j_call: TRBJ2-3; cdr3_aa: CASSLDGLADTDTQYF
v_call: TRBV5-5; j_call: TRBJ1-2; cdr3_aa: CASSLGGRGPGKGNYGYTF
v_call: TRBV6-6; j_call: TRBJ2-7; cdr3_aa: CASSPRPDSSYEQYF
v_call: TRBV18; j_call: TRBJ2-2; cdr3_aa: CASSRYRGSGELFF
v_call: TRBV6-5; j_call: TRBJ2-3; cdr3_aa: CASRPGRITDTQYF
v_call: TRBV27; j_call: TRBJ1-6; cdr3_aa: CASRELRSTFSPLHF
v_call: TRBV7-9; j_call: TRBJ2-1; cdr3_aa: CASSLGGGEQFF
v_call: TRBV4-3; j_call: TRBJ1-5; cdr3_aa: CASSQVPYSNQPQHF
v_call: TRBV19; j_call: TRBJ2-6; cdr3_aa: CASSKNSWGTSSGANVLTF
v_call: TRBV4-1; j_call: TRBJ2-1; cdr3_aa: CASSQEVSGVLVEQFF
v_call: TRBV18; j_call: TRBJ1-3; cdr3_aa: CASSPRYPDDSGNTIYF
v_call: TRBV28; j_call: TRBJ1-1; cdr3_aa: CASSSQSTQYTEAFF
v_call: TRBV18; j_call: TRBJ1-4; cdr3_aa: CASSSGQGGTNEKLFF
v_call: TRBV5-5; j_call: TRBJ2-7; cdr3_aa: CASSAGDLLRYEQYF
v_call: TRBV4-3; j_call: TRBJ2-7; cdr3_aa: CASSQLLGPYEQYF
v_call: TRBV10-2; j_call: TRBJ1-6; cdr3_aa: CASSEKGPTYNSPLHF